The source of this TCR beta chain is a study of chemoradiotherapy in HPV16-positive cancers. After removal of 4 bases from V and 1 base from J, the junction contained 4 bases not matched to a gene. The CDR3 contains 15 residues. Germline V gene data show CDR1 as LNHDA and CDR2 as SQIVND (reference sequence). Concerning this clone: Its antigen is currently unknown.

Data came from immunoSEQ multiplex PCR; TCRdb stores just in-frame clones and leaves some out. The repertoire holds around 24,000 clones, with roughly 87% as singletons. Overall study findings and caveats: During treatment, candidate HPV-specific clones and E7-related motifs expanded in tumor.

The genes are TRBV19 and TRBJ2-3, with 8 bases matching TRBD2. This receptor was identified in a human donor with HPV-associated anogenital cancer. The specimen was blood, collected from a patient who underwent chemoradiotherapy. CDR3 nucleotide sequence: TGTGCCAGTAGTAAAAGGCGGGGGGGCACAGATACGCAGTATTTT. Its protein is CASSKRRGGTDTQYF.